This is a list of T cell receptor beta chains from one sample in a study of regulatory T cells in long-lasting Graves disease. TCRdb passed the multiplex PCR reads through MiXCR, listing each CDR3 protein once. The data contain a few hundred thousand distinct CDR3 sequences, under 25% of them seen just once; the ten biggest clones take up around an eighth. The sample was peripheral blood mononuclear cells (PBMCs), taken when the disease was refractory, from a patient treated with antithyroid drugs. Receptor source: a female donor with Graves disease. The CDR3 runs from the conserved cysteine through the conserved F or W. The D gene is left open where the match is weak. For some rows the clone size is stated as once, few or many, or as a class when expanded; others skip it.

j_gene: TRBJ2-7; d_gene: NA; v_gene: TRBV20-1; abundance: many; CDR3nt: TGCAGTGCCCTTCGGGATTTCGCCTACGAGCAGTACTTC; CDR3aa: CSALRDFAYEQYF
j_gene: TRBJ1-1; d_gene: NA; v_gene: TRBV29-1; abundance: NA; CDR3nt: TGCAGCGTTGAAGATCGCGGGGTTAACACTGAAGCTTTCTTT; CDR3aa: CSVEDRGVNTEAFF
j_gene: TRBJ1-2; d_gene: TRBD1; v_gene: TRBV11-2; abundance: many; CDR3nt: TGTGCCAGCAGCTTAAACAGGGGATCCTATGGCTACACCTTC; CDR3aa: CASSLNRGSYGYTF
j_gene: TRBJ2-7; d_gene: NA; v_gene: TRBV7-9; abundance: NA; CDR3nt: TGTGCCAGCAGCTCCTGGGCAGGTTCTGGGGAGCAGTACTTC; CDR3aa: CASSSWAGSGEQYF
j_gene: TRBJ2-7; d_gene: TRBD2; v_gene: TRBV28; abundance: many; CDR3nt: TGTGCCAGCAGTTCGTTTAGCGGGGCCTCCTACGAGCAGTACTTC; CDR3aa: CASSSFSGASYEQYF
j_gene: TRBJ1-2; d_gene: NA; v_gene: TRBV29-1; abundance: many; CDR3nt: TGCAGCGTCGATACAGGGTACTATGGCTACACCTTC; CDR3aa: CSVDTGYYGYTF
j_gene: TRBJ2-5; d_gene: NA; v_gene: TRBV7-9; abundance: NA; CDR3nt: TGTGCCAGCAGCGGCCGGGGCTATGAGACCCAGTACTTC; CDR3aa: CASSGRGYETQYF
j_gene: TRBJ2-7; d_gene: NA; v_gene: TRBV28; abundance: many; CDR3nt: TGTGCCAGCCACCAAGGGCCCCGGGACACAACCTACGAGCAGTACTTC; CDR3aa: CASHQGPRDTTYEQYF
j_gene: TRBJ2-7; d_gene: NA; v_gene: TRBV7-2; abundance: NA; CDR3nt: TGTGCCAGCAGCTTGGGTCACCCCTACGAGCAGTACTTC; CDR3aa: CASSLGHPYEQYF
j_gene: TRBJ2-5; d_gene: TRBD2; v_gene: TRBV2; abundance: many; CDR3nt: TGTGCCAGCAGTGGTTCTAGCGGGAAGGAGACCCAGTACTTC; CDR3aa: CASSGSSGKETQYF
j_gene: TRBJ2-7; d_gene: TRBD2; v_gene: TRBV5-5; abundance: few; CDR3nt: TGTGCCAGCAGCTTGGATCTAGCGGGATGGACCTACGAGCAGTACTTC; CDR3aa: CASSLDLAGWTYEQYF
j_gene: TRBJ2-2; d_gene: TRBD2; v_gene: TRBV11-2; abundance: few; CDR3nt: TGTGCCAGCAGCTTAGCCGGACTAGCGGGAGGGGGAACCGGGGAGCTGTTTTTT; CDR3aa: CASSLAGLAGGGTGELFF
j_gene: TRBJ2-7; d_gene: TRBD2; v_gene: TRBV7-8; abundance: NA; CDR3nt: TGTGCCAGCATCAACCGGCGGGAGGGCTTCTACGAGCAGTACTTC; CDR3aa: CASINRREGFYEQYF
j_gene: TRBJ2-2; d_gene: NA; v_gene: TRBV6-1; abundance: NA; CDR3nt: TGTGCCAGCAGTCGCGCGAAAAACACCGGGGAGCTGTTTTTT; CDR3aa: CASSRAKNTGELFF
j_gene: TRBJ1-5; d_gene: NA; v_gene: TRBV3-1; abundance: NA; CDR3nt: TGTGCCAGCAGCCAAGATGGTGGGAAGGGTCAGCCCCAGCATTTT; CDR3aa: CASSQDGGKGQPQHF
j_gene: TRBJ1-4; d_gene: NA; v_gene: TRBV5-1; abundance: many; CDR3nt: TGCGCCAGCAGCTTGGAGGGCAGGGAGCAGGAAAAACTGTTTTTT; CDR3aa: CASSLEGREQEKLFF
j_gene: TRBJ2-7; d_gene: NA; v_gene: TRBV6-2/TRBV6-3; abundance: NA; CDR3nt: TGTGCCAGCAGTTACGAGGCAGCCTTTCCCTACGAGCAGTACTTC; CDR3aa: CASSYEAAFPYEQYF
j_gene: TRBJ1-2; d_gene: NA; v_gene: TRBV25-1; abundance: few; CDR3nt: TGTGCCAGCAGTGACCCGGGACGACCCCGCTATGGCTACACCTTC; CDR3aa: CASSDPGRPRYGYTF
j_gene: TRBJ1-3; d_gene: NA; v_gene: TRBV12-3/TRBV12-4; abundance: NA; CDR3nt: TGTGCCAGCAGTTTAGGGAGCATTAACTCTGGAAACACCATATATTTT; CDR3aa: CASSLGSINSGNTIYF
j_gene: TRBJ2-1; d_gene: TRBD2; v_gene: TRBV3-1; abundance: NA; CDR3nt: TGTGCCAGCAGCCATGCGGGAGTTAGGTTCTTC; CDR3aa: CASSHAGVRFF
j_gene: TRBJ1-1; d_gene: TRBD1; v_gene: TRBV6-1; abundance: many; CDR3nt: TGTGCCAGCAGTGAGAAGACAGGGGTGGGCACTGAAGCTTTCTTT; CDR3aa: CASSEKTGVGTEAFF
j_gene: TRBJ2-2; d_gene: NA; v_gene: TRBV12-5; abundance: NA; CDR3nt: TGTGCTAGTGGGCCCACCGGGTCGCTGACCGGGGAGCTGTTTTTT; CDR3aa: CASGPTGSLTGELFF
j_gene: TRBJ2-5; d_gene: NA; v_gene: TRBV24-1; abundance: few; CDR3nt: TGTGCCACCAGTGATGCACCGGGACGGGATGGATCGACCCAGTACTTC; CDR3aa: CATSDAPGRDGSTQYF
j_gene: TRBJ2-5; d_gene: TRBD2; v_gene: TRBV6-5; abundance: many; CDR3nt: TGTGCCAGCAGTTTAGCGGGAGTCGGGACAGAAGAGACCCAGTACTTC; CDR3aa: CASSLAGVGTEETQYF
j_gene: TRBJ2-5; d_gene: TRBD2; v_gene: TRBV7-6; abundance: few; CDR3nt: TGTGCCAGCAGCTTATGGGCGGGAGGCCAAGAGACCCAGTACTTC; CDR3aa: CASSLWAGGQETQYF
j_gene: TRBJ2-2; d_gene: TRBD2; v_gene: TRBV12-3/TRBV12-4; abundance: many; CDR3nt: TGTGCCAGCAGTTTCCCAACCATGAGCGGGAGTGGTACCGGGGAGCTGTTTTTT; CDR3aa: CASSFPTMSGSGTGELFF
j_gene: TRBJ2-7; d_gene: TRBD2; v_gene: TRBV29-1; abundance: few; CDR3nt: TGCAGCGCCGGGGAGGGGTTGGTGCAGTACTTC; CDR3aa: CSAGEGLVQYF
j_gene: TRBJ2-7; d_gene: NA; v_gene: TRBV30; abundance: many; CDR3nt: TGTGCCTGGAAGGAGGGTCTTGGATACGAGCAGTACTTC; CDR3aa: CAWKEGLGYEQYF
j_gene: TRBJ1-2; d_gene: NA; v_gene: TRBV12-3/TRBV12-4; abundance: many; CDR3nt: TGTGCCAGCAGTTTAGGGGGGATTGGCTACACCTTC; CDR3aa: CASSLGGIGYTF
j_gene: TRBJ2-2; d_gene: TRBD2; v_gene: TRBV5-5; abundance: NA; CDR3nt: TGTGCCAGCAGCTTTTCACTAGCGGGAGGGCCAGGCACCGGGGAGCTGTTTTTT; CDR3aa: CASSFSLAGGPGTGELFF
j_gene: TRBJ2-2; d_gene: TRBD1; v_gene: TRBV9; abundance: many; CDR3nt: TGTGCCAGCAGGACAGGGGTTTCTGCCGGGGAGCTGTTTTTT; CDR3aa: CASRTGVSAGELFF
j_gene: TRBJ2-1; d_gene: NA; v_gene: TRBV20-1; abundance: few; CDR3nt: TGCAGTGCTACTAGCGCGAGCTCCTACAATGAGCAGTTCTTC; CDR3aa: CSATSASSYNEQFF
j_gene: TRBJ1-5; d_gene: TRBD1; v_gene: TRBV10-2; abundance: few; CDR3nt: TGCGCCAGCAGACTCTCAGGGGGTAGCAATCAGCCCCAGCATTTT; CDR3aa: CASRLSGGSNQPQHF
j_gene: TRBJ1-3; d_gene: NA; v_gene: TRBV7-9; abundance: many; CDR3nt: TGTGCCAGCAGCTCCGGCTCTGGAAACACCATATATTTT; CDR3aa: CASSSGSGNTIYF
j_gene: TRBJ1-1; d_gene: NA; v_gene: TRBV2; abundance: many; CDR3nt: TGTGCCAGCAGTGACAACACTGAAGCTTTCTTT; CDR3aa: CASSDNTEAFF
j_gene: TRBJ2-5; d_gene: NA; v_gene: TRBV28; abundance: many; CDR3nt: TGTGCCACCATGACGCAGAGCCGGTACCAAGAGACCCAGTACTTC; CDR3aa: CATMTQSRYQETQYF
j_gene: TRBJ2-7; d_gene: NA; v_gene: TRBV7-2; abundance: many; CDR3nt: TGTGCCAGCAGCACACATGGCAGGGTTTACTACGAGCAGTACTTC; CDR3aa: CASSTHGRVYYEQYF
j_gene: TRBJ2-7; d_gene: NA; v_gene: TRBV9; abundance: NA; CDR3nt: TGTGCCAGCAGCGTATTGGAGGGGACGATTTACGAGCAGTACTTC; CDR3aa: CASSVLEGTIYEQYF
j_gene: TRBJ2-5; d_gene: NA; v_gene: TRBV6-2/TRBV6-3; abundance: few; CDR3nt: TGTGCCAGCAGTTACTCTGGGCTCCGGCCCCAAGAGACCCAGTACTTC; CDR3aa: CASSYSGLRPQETQYF
j_gene: TRBJ1-1; d_gene: TRBD1; v_gene: TRBV7-9; abundance: NA; CDR3nt: TGTGTCAGCAGCTCCGGACAGGGGAACACTGAAGCTTTCTTT; CDR3aa: CVSSSGQGNTEAFF
j_gene: TRBJ1-4; d_gene: NA; v_gene: TRBV20-1; abundance: many; CDR3nt: TGCAGTGCCGAAGACAGTTCTAATGAAAAACTGTTTTTT; CDR3aa: CSAEDSSNEKLFF
j_gene: TRBJ2-4; d_gene: TRBD1; v_gene: TRBV24-1; abundance: few; CDR3nt: TGTGCCACCAGTGACACCGGACAGGGGGGAGCCAAAAACATTCAGTACTTC; CDR3aa: CATSDTGQGGAKNIQYF
j_gene: TRBJ2-5; d_gene: NA; v_gene: TRBV5-1; abundance: NA; CDR3nt: TGCGCCAGCAGACGCAGGGAGCAAGAGACCCAGTACTTC; CDR3aa: CASRRREQETQYF
j_gene: TRBJ1-2; d_gene: TRBD1; v_gene: TRBV9; abundance: many; CDR3nt: TGTGCCAGCAGCACCCTCAGGGGGAACAACTATGGCTACACCTTC; CDR3aa: CASSTLRGNNYGYTF
j_gene: TRBJ1-4; d_gene: TRBD1; v_gene: TRBV27; abundance: many; CDR3nt: TGTGCCAGCAGCCCAGGGGGATGGGAAAAACTGTTTTTT; CDR3aa: CASSPGGWEKLFF
j_gene: TRBJ2-5; d_gene: TRBD2; v_gene: TRBV9; abundance: NA; CDR3nt: TGTGCCAGCAGCGTAGAGGCACTAGCGGGAGAGACCCAGTACTTC; CDR3aa: CASSVEALAGETQYF
j_gene: TRBJ2-7; d_gene: NA; v_gene: TRBV19; abundance: NA; CDR3nt: TGTGCCAGTAGGGAGGGACACGGCAGCTCCTACGAGCAGTACTTC; CDR3aa: CASREGHGSSYEQYF
j_gene: TRBJ2-2; d_gene: NA; v_gene: TRBV24-1; abundance: few; CDR3nt: TGTGCCACCAGTGGTTACGACCTCACCGGGGAGCTGTTTTTT; CDR3aa: CATSGYDLTGELFF
j_gene: TRBJ1-1; d_gene: TRBD1; v_gene: TRBV20-1; abundance: once; CDR3nt: TGCAGTGCTTCGACAGGGAGGCTTGAAGCTTTCTTT; CDR3aa: CSASTGRLEAFF
j_gene: TRBJ1-4; d_gene: NA; v_gene: TRBV19; abundance: few; CDR3nt: TGTGCATCCCAAGGAGGGAGAATAGAAAAACTGTTTTTT; CDR3aa: CASQGGRIEKLFF
j_gene: TRBJ2-6; d_gene: NA; v_gene: TRBV27; abundance: many; CDR3nt: TGTGCCAGCAGCGATAGGGGGGGAGGGTCCTCTGGGGCCAACGTCCTGACTTTC; CDR3aa: CASSDRGGGSSGANVLTF
j_gene: TRBJ2-5; d_gene: NA; v_gene: TRBV5-1; abundance: NA; CDR3nt: TGCGCCAGCAGCTTGAGATCGGCTTCGTACCAAGAGACCCAGTACTTC; CDR3aa: CASSLRSASYQETQYF